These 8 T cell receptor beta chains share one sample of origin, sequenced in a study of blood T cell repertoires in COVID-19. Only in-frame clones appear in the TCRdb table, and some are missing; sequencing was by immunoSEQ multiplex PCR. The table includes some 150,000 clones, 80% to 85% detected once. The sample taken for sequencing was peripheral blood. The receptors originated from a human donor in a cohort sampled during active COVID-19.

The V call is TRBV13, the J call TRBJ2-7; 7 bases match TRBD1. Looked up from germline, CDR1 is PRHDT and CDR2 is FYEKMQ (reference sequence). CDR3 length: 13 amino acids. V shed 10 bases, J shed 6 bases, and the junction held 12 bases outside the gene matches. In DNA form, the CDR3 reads TGTGCCACTTCGATCCGGGACAGCTTCGAGCAGTACTTC. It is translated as CATSIRDSFEQYF.

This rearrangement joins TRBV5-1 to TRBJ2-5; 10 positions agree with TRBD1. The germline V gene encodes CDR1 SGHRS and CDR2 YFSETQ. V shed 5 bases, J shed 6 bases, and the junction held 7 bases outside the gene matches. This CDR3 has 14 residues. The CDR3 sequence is CASSGDRGRQTQYF. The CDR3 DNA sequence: TGCGCCAGCAGTGGGGACAGGGGAAGGCAGACCCAGTACTTC.

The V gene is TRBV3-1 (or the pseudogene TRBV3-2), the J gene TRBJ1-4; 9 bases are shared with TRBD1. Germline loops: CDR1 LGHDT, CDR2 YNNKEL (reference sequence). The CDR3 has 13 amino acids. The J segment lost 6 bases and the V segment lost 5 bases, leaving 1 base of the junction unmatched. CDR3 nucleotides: TGTGCCAGCAGCGGGACAGGGCATGAAAAACTGTTTTTT. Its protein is CASSGTGHEKLFF.

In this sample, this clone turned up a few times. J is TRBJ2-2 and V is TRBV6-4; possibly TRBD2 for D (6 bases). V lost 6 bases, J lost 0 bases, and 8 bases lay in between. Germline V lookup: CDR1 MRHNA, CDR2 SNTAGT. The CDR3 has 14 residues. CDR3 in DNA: TGTGCCAGCAGCCGGGGGACGAACACCGGGGAGCTGTTTTTT. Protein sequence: CASSRGTNTGELFF.

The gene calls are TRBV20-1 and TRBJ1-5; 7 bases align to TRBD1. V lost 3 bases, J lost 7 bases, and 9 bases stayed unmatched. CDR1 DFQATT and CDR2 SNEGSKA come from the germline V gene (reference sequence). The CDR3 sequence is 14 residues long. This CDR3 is CSASARGRRQPQHF. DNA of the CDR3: TGCAGTGCTAGTGCGAGGGGGCGAAGGCAGCCCCAGCATTTT.

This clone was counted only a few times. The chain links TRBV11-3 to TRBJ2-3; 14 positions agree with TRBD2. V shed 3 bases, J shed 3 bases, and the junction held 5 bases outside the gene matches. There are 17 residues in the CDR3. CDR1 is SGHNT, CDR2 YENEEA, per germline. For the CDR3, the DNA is TGTGCCAGCAGCTTTGGGACTAGCGGGGGCGAGACAGATACGCAGTATTTT. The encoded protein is CASSFGTSGGETDTQYF.

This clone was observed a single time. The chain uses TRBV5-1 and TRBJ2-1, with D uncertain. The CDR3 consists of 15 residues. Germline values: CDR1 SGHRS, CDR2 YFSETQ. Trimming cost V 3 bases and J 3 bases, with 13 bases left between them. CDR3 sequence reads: CASSSDDSLYNEQFF. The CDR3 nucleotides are TGCGCCAGCAGCTCCGACGATAGCCTCTACAATGAGCAGTTCTTC. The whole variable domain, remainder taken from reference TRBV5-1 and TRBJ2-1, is KAGVTQTPRYLIKTRGQQVTLSCSPISGHRSVSWYQQTPGQGLQFLFEYFSETQRNKGNFPGRFSGRQFSNSRSEMNVSTLELGDSALYLCASSSDDSLYNEQFFGPGTRLTVL.

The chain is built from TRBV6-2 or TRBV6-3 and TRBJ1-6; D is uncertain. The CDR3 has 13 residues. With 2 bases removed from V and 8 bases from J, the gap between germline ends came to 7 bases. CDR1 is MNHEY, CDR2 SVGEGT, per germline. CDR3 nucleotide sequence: TGTGCCAGCAGTTACGGGCCCTATTCACCCCTCCACTTT. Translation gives CASSYGPYSPLHF.